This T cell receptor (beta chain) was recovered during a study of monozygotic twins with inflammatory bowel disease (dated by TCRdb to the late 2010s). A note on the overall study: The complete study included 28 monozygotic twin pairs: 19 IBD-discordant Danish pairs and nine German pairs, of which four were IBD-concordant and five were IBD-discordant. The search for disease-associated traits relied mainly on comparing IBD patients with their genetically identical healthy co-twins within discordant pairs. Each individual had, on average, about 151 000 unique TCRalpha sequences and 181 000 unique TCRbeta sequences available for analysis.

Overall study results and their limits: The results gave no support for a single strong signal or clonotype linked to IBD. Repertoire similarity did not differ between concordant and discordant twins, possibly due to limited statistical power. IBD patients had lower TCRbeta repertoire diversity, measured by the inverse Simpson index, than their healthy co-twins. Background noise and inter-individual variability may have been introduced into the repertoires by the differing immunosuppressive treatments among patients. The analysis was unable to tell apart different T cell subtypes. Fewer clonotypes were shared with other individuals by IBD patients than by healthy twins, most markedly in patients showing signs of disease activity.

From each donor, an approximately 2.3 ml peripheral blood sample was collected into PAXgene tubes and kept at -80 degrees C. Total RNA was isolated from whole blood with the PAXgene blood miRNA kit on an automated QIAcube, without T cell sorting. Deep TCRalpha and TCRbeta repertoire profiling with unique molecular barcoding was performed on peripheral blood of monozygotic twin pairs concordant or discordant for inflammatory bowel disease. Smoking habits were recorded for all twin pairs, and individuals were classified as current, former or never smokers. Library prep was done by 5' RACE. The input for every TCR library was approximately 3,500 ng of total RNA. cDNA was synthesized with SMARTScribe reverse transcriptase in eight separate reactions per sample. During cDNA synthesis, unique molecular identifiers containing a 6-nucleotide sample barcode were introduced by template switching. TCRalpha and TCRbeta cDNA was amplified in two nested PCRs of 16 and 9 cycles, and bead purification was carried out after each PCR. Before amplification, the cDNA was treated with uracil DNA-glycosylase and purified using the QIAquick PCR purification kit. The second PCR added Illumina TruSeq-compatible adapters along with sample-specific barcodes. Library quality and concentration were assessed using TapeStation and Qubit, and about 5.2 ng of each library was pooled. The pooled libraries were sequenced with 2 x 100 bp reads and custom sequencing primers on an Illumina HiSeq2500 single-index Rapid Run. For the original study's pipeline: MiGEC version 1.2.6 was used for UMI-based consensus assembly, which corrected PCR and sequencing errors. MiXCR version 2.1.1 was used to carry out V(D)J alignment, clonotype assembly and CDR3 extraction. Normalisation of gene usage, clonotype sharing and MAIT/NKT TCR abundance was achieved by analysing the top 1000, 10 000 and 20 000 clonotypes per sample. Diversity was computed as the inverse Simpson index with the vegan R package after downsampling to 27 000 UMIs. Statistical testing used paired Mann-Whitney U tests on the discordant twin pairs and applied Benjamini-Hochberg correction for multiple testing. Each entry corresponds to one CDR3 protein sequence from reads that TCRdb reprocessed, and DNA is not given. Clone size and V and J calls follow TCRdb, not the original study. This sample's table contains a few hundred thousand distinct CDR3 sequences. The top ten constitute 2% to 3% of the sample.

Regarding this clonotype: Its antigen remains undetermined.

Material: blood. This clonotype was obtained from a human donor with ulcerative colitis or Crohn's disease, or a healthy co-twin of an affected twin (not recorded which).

The CDR3 protein is CASSLWGGNTEAFF. The V and J genes are TRBV27 and TRBJ1-1. The germline V gene encodes CDR1 MNHEY and CDR2 SMNVEV (reference sequence). The CDR3 measures 14 amino acids from cysteine to phenylalanine. DNA is not recorded here.